This TCR beta chain came from a study of regulatory T cells in long-lasting Graves disease. For TCR beta, libraries came from iRepertoire HTBI primers and Arm-PCR of CDR3 regions. TCRdb redid the calling of the multiplex PCR reads with MiXCR, one entry per CDR3 protein. This sample has hundreds of thousands of distinct CDR3 sequences, with 16% found just once. The CDR3 is 14 amino acids. Germline assignment: CDR1 SNHLY and CDR2 FYNNEI. After removal of 6 bases from V and 6 bases from J, the junction contained 5 bases not matched to a gene. The time point was: newly diagnosed GD, antithyroid drugs for less than 3 months. The TCR library used RNA extracted from PBMCs. Many counts were recorded for this clonotype. The same data also went into a second study, on T cells in Graves' hyperthyroidism and ophthalmopathy.

The receptor's source is a man aged 35-49 years with Graves disease. This material consisted of peripheral blood mononuclear cells (PBMCs), taken at new diagnosis, from a patient treated with antithyroid drugs. V is TRBV2 and J is TRBJ1-2; 12 bases are shared with TRBD1. CDR3 residues: CASSGTGGVDGYTF. The DNA of the CDR3 is TGTGCCAGCAGCGGGACAGGGGGCGTCGATGGCTACACCTTC.